This is a list of T cell receptor beta chains from one sample in a study of T cells after posttransplantation cyclophosphamide. Assay used: immunoSEQ multiplex PCR; TCRdb lists only in-frame clones, some missing. The table shows approximately 19,000 clones, with about 90% occurring only once. The sample was PBMCs, taken after allogeneic stem cell transplant with posttransplant cyclophosphamide. These receptors came from a female patient in her thirties or forties who received an allogeneic stem cell transplant from a related donor, was CMV-positive, and had no GVHD. Some T cells may be transferred from the graft donor. The CDR3 runs from the conserved cysteine through the conserved F or W. A D gene is named only where the DNA matches it firmly.

-	TRBV18	TRBJ1-1	TGTGCCAGCTCCCCAGGGTTAGGGGCTGAAGCTTTCTTT	CASSPGLGAEAFF
-	TRBV19	TRBJ2-7	TGTGCCAGTAGTAATCCGGGAACCGTCCGCTACGAGCAGTACTTC	CASSNPGTVRYEQYF
TRBD2	TRBV14	TRBJ2-1	TGTGCCAGCAGCCCTCGACTAGCGGGAGGGTGGGATGAGCAGTTCTTC	CASSPRLAGGWDEQFF
TRBD2	TRBV4-2	TRBJ2-1	TGTGCCAGCAGCCAAGAGGGGACTAGCGGGAGGGGTAATGAGCAGTTCTTC	CASSQEGTSGRGNEQFF
TRBD2	TRBV7-2	TRBJ2-1	TGTGCCAGCAGCTCCCCTGGGAGGGTAGCGGGAGGGCCCGATGAGCAGTTCTTC	CASSSPGRVAGGPDEQFF
-	TRBV28	TRBJ1-4	TGTGCCAGCAGTTTAGGCAGTAAAGTAAAACTGTTTTTT	CASSLGSKVKLFF
TRBD1	TRBV19	TRBJ1-2	TGTGCCAGTAGTATAACAGGGGCTAGAATGGACTATGGCTACACCTTC	CASSITGARMDYGYTF
TRBD2	TRBV6-5	TRBJ2-7	TGTGCCAGCAGTTATGTGAGCGGGAGTTCCTACGAGCAGTACTTC	CASSYVSGSSYEQYF
TRBD2	TRBV11-2	TRBJ2-7	TGTGCCAGCACCCTTACTAGCGGGCCCTCCTACGAGCAGTACTTC	CASTLTSGPSYEQYF
TRBD1	TRBV7-2	TRBJ2-1	TGTGCCAGCAGCCCGGGACAGGGGGACTACAATGAGCAGTTCTTC	CASSPGQGDYNEQFF
-	TRBV28	TRBJ1-1	TGTGCCAGCAGCCAAGGGCAGGGGCTAAGAGCTTTCTTT	CASSQGQGLRAFF
-	TRBV7-2	TRBJ2-1	TGTGCCAGCAGCCTGGCTCCCAATGAGCAGTTCTTC	CASSLAPNEQFF
-	TRBV6-5	TRBJ2-7	TGTGCCAGCAGTTACTTCTCCCCCCCCTACGAGCAGTACTTC	CASSYFSPPYEQYF
TRBD1	TRBV27	TRBJ1-1	TGTGCCAGCAGCTCACCGGGACAGCCCTACCCTGAAGCTTTCTTT	CASSSPGQPYPEAFF
-	TRBV2	TRBJ2-1	TGTGCCAGCAGTGATGGGCAAATCCCCAATGAGCAGTTCTTC	CASSDGQIPNEQFF
-	TRBV9	TRBJ2-5	TGTGCCAGCAGCGTAAGTTGGAGTGTTTCTCAAGAGACCCAGTACTTC	CASSVSWSVSQETQYF
TRBD2	TRBV15	TRBJ2-1	TGTGCCACCAGCAGCCCTAGCGGGAGGGTCTACAATGAGCAGTTCTTC	CATSSPSGRVYNEQFF